The present T cell receptor (beta chain) was sequenced within a study of shared clonotypes between healthy human individuals. Of note for this clone: Its antigen is still unknown.

The ends lost 1 base at V and 5 bases at J; junction bases unmatched: 4. The germline gives CDR1 GTSNPN, CDR2 SVGIG (reference sequence). This CDR3 is built from 14 residues. Per the authors' pipeline: Filtering differed for immunoSEQ, which gave only junction sequences without quality scores. Method: immunoSEQ multiplex PCR; TCRdb's copy keeps in-frame clones and lacks some. V and J calls and clone size are those listed in that table; D and trimming were worked out from the DNA. The table shows approximately 2.5 million clones, with over 85% occurring only once. Overall study results and limits: Naive subsets usually exceeded memory subsets in estimated richness.

The rearrangement uses TRBV30 and TRBJ2-2; 7 nucleotides align to TRBD1. This receptor was taken from a man between 18 and 29 years old in good health. The sequencing sample was made of naive CD4+ T cells sorted from blood. The subset was: CD45RA+ positively selected. As DNA, the CDR3 is TGTGCCTGGAGTGAACAGGGGAGAACCGGGGAGCTGTTTTTT. Translating it yields CAWSEQGRTGELFF.